The entry that follows covers one T cell receptor beta chain sequence. Antigen unknown. The data originate from a study of cytomegalovirus exposure and HLA in healthy donors. Study-wide results and caveats: There were some V segments, including TRBV6-2 and TRBV6-3, excluded as indistinguishable.

Though probably carrying unrecorded immune exposures, donors were nominally healthy at sampling. The PCR employed 60 Vbeta primers together with 13 Jbeta primers. Original processing methods: It was a later analysis that counted tens of millions of unique TCR beta chains, of which about 10 million were shared. The assay was immunoSEQ multiplex PCR, and TCRdb's table has in-frame clones only and misses some. The V and J calls and the clone size are those of that table, but D and trimming were determined from the DNA. The table records around 200,000 clones, roughly 75% of them present only once. Germline CDR1 and CDR2: KGHSH and LQKENI. V gave up 0 bases and J gave up 2 bases; unmatched junction bases: 11. CDR3 length: 18 amino acids.

The gene calls are TRBV18 and TRBJ2-3, with TRBD2 identical over 7 bases. Sequenced input: PBMCs. This receptor was taken from a man aged 25-40 years in good health and CMV-seropositive. The DNA for the CDR3 is TGTGCCAGCTCACCACCCCCTGCAGCGGGGATGTACACAGATACGCAGTATTTT. This translates into CASSPPPAAGMYTDTQYF.